Sequencing of this T cell receptor (beta chain) was carried out in a study of cytomegalovirus exposure and HLA in healthy donors. PCR used 60 Vbeta primers and 13 Jbeta primers. Sequencing used immunoSEQ multiplex PCR; TCRdb keeps in-frame clones, though not all of them. This repertoire shows around 94,000 clones, around 80% found once; its top ten account for approximately 4%. Note on this clone: Its specificity is unknown.

Whole-study results and caveats: Exclusion as indistinguishable affected some V segments, including TRBV6-2 and TRBV6-3. Later on, a genetic analysis was performed. It linked a missense variant in DCLRE1C with V- and J-gene trimming of TCR beta.

This CDR3 region has 15 residues. CDR1 LNHDA and CDR2 SQIVND come from the germline V gene (reference sequence). Trimming took 5 bases from V and 4 from J, leaving 17 bases between them. The V and J genes are TRBV19 and TRBJ1-1, with D hard to call. This clonotype was obtained from a male donor in good health and CMV-seropositive. The sample comprised PBMCs. CDR3 bases: TGTGCCAGTAGTGTTAGACCGACACTGAGCACTGAAGCTTTCTTT. Residues: CASSVRPTLSTEAFF. The complete variable domain, with remaining parts taken from reference TRBV19 and TRBJ1-1, reads DGGITQSPKYLFRKEGQNVTLSCEQNLNHDAMYWYRQDPGQGLRLIYYSQIVNDFQKGDIAEGYSVSREKKESFPLTVTSAQKNPTAFYLCASSVRPTLSTEAFFGQGTRLTVV.